A selection of T cell receptor beta chains follows, all from one sample in a study of cytomegalovirus exposure and HLA in healthy donors. TCRdb's copy holds only in-frame clones and misses some; the assay was immunoSEQ multiplex PCR. The sample shows around 130,000 clones, roughly four fifths of them seen only once. The sample comprised PBMCs. The receptors shown here come from a male donor in good health and CMV-seropositive. Both conserved end residues are part of each CDR3. A D gene is named only where the DNA matches it firmly. The listing skips clone size in some rows; elsewhere it reads once, few, many or a size class.

clone_size: once
j_call: TRBJ1-5
d_call: NA
v_call: TRBV30
cdr3_nt: TGTGCCTGGAGCCCAGGGGGCAATCAGCCCCAGCATTTT
cdr3_aa: CAWSPGGNQPQHF

clone_size: NA
j_call: TRBJ2-1
d_call: NA
v_call: TRBV11-2
cdr3_nt: TGTGCCAGCAGCCATGAGGAGCTAGAGCAGTTCTTC
cdr3_aa: CASSHEELEQFF

clone_size: NA
j_call: TRBJ2-2
d_call: TRBD2
v_call: TRBV27
cdr3_nt: TGTGCCAGCAGTCCGACTAGCGGGCCCCCCCCCGGGGAGCTGTTTTTT
cdr3_aa: CASSPTSGPPPGELFF

clone_size: NA
j_call: TRBJ2-3
d_call: NA
v_call: TRBV9
cdr3_nt: TGTGCCAGCAGCGTAGGCGGGGTAACAGATACGCAGTATTTT
cdr3_aa: CASSVGGVTDTQYF

clone_size: NA
j_call: TRBJ1-1
d_call: TRBD1
v_call: TRBV6-4
cdr3_nt: TGTGCCAGCAGCCCTGACAGGGTCGGGACTGAAGCTTTCTTT
cdr3_aa: CASSPDRVGTEAFF

clone_size: NA
j_call: TRBJ2-6
d_call: NA
v_call: TRBV6-5
cdr3_nt: TGTGCCAGCAGTTCAGGAATTCTCTCTGGGGCCAACGTCCTGACTTTC
cdr3_aa: CASSSGILSGANVLTF

clone_size: NA
j_call: TRBJ1-1
d_call: NA
v_call: TRBV28
cdr3_nt: TGTGCCAGCAAACTCGCGAACACTGAAGCTTTCTTT
cdr3_aa: CASKLANTEAFF

clone_size: NA
j_call: TRBJ2-7
d_call: TRBD1
v_call: TRBV27
cdr3_nt: TGTGCCAGCAGTGGGTTCTGGGGACAGGCGCGGGACGAGCAGTACTTC
cdr3_aa: CASSGFWGQARDEQYF

clone_size: NA
j_call: TRBJ2-7
d_call: TRBD2
v_call: TRBV5-1
cdr3_nt: TGCGCCAGCAGCGAGGGCTCTAGCGGGGGTGTGCACGAGCAGTACTTC
cdr3_aa: CASSEGSSGGVHEQYF

clone_size: NA
j_call: TRBJ1-5
d_call: TRBD1
v_call: TRBV30
cdr3_nt: TGTGCCTGGGGCACCGGGACAGGGGGTCAGCCCCAGCATTTT
cdr3_aa: CAWGTGTGGQPQHF

clone_size: NA
j_call: TRBJ1-5
d_call: NA
v_call: TRBV4-3
cdr3_nt: TGCGCCAGCAGCCAAGATAGGAGGAAGGATCAGCCCCAGCATTTT
cdr3_aa: CASSQDRRKDQPQHF

clone_size: NA
j_call: TRBJ2-7
d_call: TRBD2
v_call: TRBV6-5
cdr3_nt: TGTGCCAGCAGTTCGCTAGCGGGAGCGTCCGAGCAGTACTTC
cdr3_aa: CASSSLAGASEQYF

clone_size: NA
j_call: TRBJ2-5
d_call: TRBD2
v_call: TRBV7-4
cdr3_nt: TGTGCCAGCAGCTCCTATCAAGGGGAGGGAGAAAGAGAGACCCAGTACTTC
cdr3_aa: CASSSYQGEGERETQYF

clone_size: NA
j_call: TRBJ2-7
d_call: TRBD2
v_call: TRBV10-3
cdr3_nt: TGTGCCATCAGTGAGAGCGGGAGTGGGTACGAGCAGTACTTC
cdr3_aa: CAISESGSGYEQYF

clone_size: NA
j_call: TRBJ2-5
d_call: NA
v_call: TRBV5-1
cdr3_nt: TGCGCCAGCAGCTTGGGTCCGGACCAAGAGACCCAGTACTTC
cdr3_aa: CASSLGPDQETQYF

clone_size: once
j_call: TRBJ2-1
d_call: NA
v_call: TRBV9
cdr3_nt: TGTGCCAGCAGCGGCGGGGATCACTCCTACAATGAGCAGTTCTTC
cdr3_aa: CASSGGDHSYNEQFF

clone_size: NA
j_call: TRBJ2-3
d_call: NA
v_call: TRBV10-3
cdr3_nt: TGTGCCATCAGTGATCGGGTCACAGATACGCAGTATTTT
cdr3_aa: CAISDRVTDTQYF

clone_size: NA
j_call: TRBJ2-1
d_call: NA
v_call: TRBV5-4
cdr3_nt: TGTGCCAGCAGCTTGGATTCCGGGGTAGCTGGATCGGAGTTCTTC
cdr3_aa: CASSLDSGVAGSEFF

clone_size: NA
j_call: TRBJ2-1
d_call: NA
v_call: TRBV5-4
cdr3_nt: TGTGCCAGCAGCTTGCTGGGTAGCGGCTCCTACAATGAGCAGTTCTTC
cdr3_aa: CASSLLGSGSYNEQFF

clone_size: NA
j_call: TRBJ2-4
d_call: NA
v_call: TRBV25-1
cdr3_nt: TGTGCCAGCAGTGAATCGTCCTATAACAAAAACATTCAGTACTTC
cdr3_aa: CASSESSYNKNIQYF

clone_size: NA
j_call: TRBJ2-5
d_call: NA
v_call: TRBV7-9
cdr3_nt: TGTGCCAGCAGCTTCGGGGAACAAGAGACCCAGTACTTC
cdr3_aa: CASSFGEQETQYF

clone_size: NA
j_call: TRBJ2-1
d_call: NA
v_call: TRBV12-5
cdr3_nt: TGTGCTAGTGGTTTAAGCGGCTCCTACAATGAGCAGTTCTTC
cdr3_aa: CASGLSGSYNEQFF

clone_size: NA
j_call: TRBJ2-1
d_call: NA
v_call: TRBV18
cdr3_nt: TGTGCCAGCTCTCATGAGGCGGGACTCTCCTACAATGAGCAGTTCTTC
cdr3_aa: CASSHEAGLSYNEQFF

clone_size: NA
j_call: TRBJ1-5
d_call: NA
v_call: TRBV28
cdr3_nt: TGTGCCAGCAGAGGACAGATAAATCAGCCCCAGCATTTT
cdr3_aa: CASRGQINQPQHF

clone_size: NA
j_call: TRBJ2-3
d_call: TRBD2
v_call: TRBV25-1
cdr3_nt: TGTGCCAGCAGTGCCCGACTAGCGGGCACAGATACGCAGTATTTT
cdr3_aa: CASSARLAGTDTQYF

clone_size: NA
j_call: TRBJ2-7
d_call: NA
v_call: TRBV5-5
cdr3_nt: TGTGCCAGCAGCCCCCAGACAGAACGGTTCGGCGAGCAGTACTTC
cdr3_aa: CASSPQTERFGEQYF

clone_size: NA
j_call: TRBJ2-1
d_call: NA
v_call: TRBV6-5
cdr3_nt: TGTGCCAGCAGTTACGGGGTAGCGGTATACAATGAGCAGTTCTTC
cdr3_aa: CASSYGVAVYNEQFF

clone_size: NA
j_call: TRBJ2-5
d_call: NA
v_call: TRBV19
cdr3_nt: TGTGCCAGTAGTATATCAACAGCACAAGAGACCCAGTACTTC
cdr3_aa: CASSISTAQETQYF

clone_size: NA
j_call: TRBJ1-1
d_call: TRBD1
v_call: TRBV11-2
cdr3_nt: TGTGCCAGCAGCTCGGGACAGCGCAACACTGAAGCTTTCTTT
cdr3_aa: CASSSGQRNTEAFF

clone_size: NA
j_call: TRBJ2-5
d_call: TRBD1
v_call: TRBV7-6
cdr3_nt: TGTGCCAGCAGCTTGATTCCGGGACAGGGGGCGCGTGAGCAGTACTTC
cdr3_aa: CASSLIPGQGAREQYF

clone_size: few
j_call: TRBJ2-5
d_call: TRBD2
v_call: TRBV20-1
cdr3_nt: TGCAGTGCGGGACTAGCGGAGACCCAGTACTTC
cdr3_aa: CSAGLAETQYF

clone_size: NA
j_call: TRBJ1-2
d_call: TRBD1
v_call: TRBV7-2
cdr3_nt: TGTGCCAGCAGCACAGGGGGTAGAGGCTACACCTTC
cdr3_aa: CASSTGGRGYTF

clone_size: NA
j_call: TRBJ2-7
d_call: TRBD1
v_call: TRBV5-4
cdr3_nt: TGTGCCAGCAGCTTGGAGCAGGGGGCGATTGAGCAGTACTTC
cdr3_aa: CASSLEQGAIEQYF

clone_size: NA
j_call: TRBJ2-5
d_call: TRBD2
v_call: TRBV11-2
cdr3_nt: TGTGCCAGCAGCTTTGGGCGGGAGGGCCCTCGAAAGACCCAGTACTTC
cdr3_aa: CASSFGREGPRKTQYF

clone_size: NA
j_call: TRBJ2-1
d_call: NA
v_call: TRBV12-5
cdr3_nt: TGTGCTAGTGGTTCCATCAATGAGCAGTTCTTC
cdr3_aa: CASGSINEQFF

clone_size: NA
j_call: TRBJ2-7
d_call: TRBD1
v_call: TRBV28
cdr3_nt: TGTGCCAGCAGTTTGTTGGGGACAGCCTCCTACGAGCAGTACTTC
cdr3_aa: CASSLLGTASYEQYF

clone_size: few
j_call: TRBJ2-7
d_call: NA
v_call: TRBV15
cdr3_nt: TGTGCCACCAGCAGAGATGGGGCCGAGCAGTACTTC
cdr3_aa: CATSRDGAEQYF

clone_size: NA
j_call: TRBJ1-3
d_call: TRBD1
v_call: TRBV28
cdr3_nt: TGTGCCAGCAGTGGACAGGCCATCTCTGGAAACACCATATATTTT
cdr3_aa: CASSGQAISGNTIYF

clone_size: once
j_call: TRBJ1-2
d_call: TRBD1
v_call: TRBV28
cdr3_nt: TGTGCCAGCAGTTTCTCGACAGGGGACGTAAGCTATGGCTACACCTTC
cdr3_aa: CASSFSTGDVSYGYTF

clone_size: NA
j_call: TRBJ2-1
d_call: NA
v_call: TRBV7-2
cdr3_nt: TGTGCCAGCAGCTCTCTCGATGAGCAGTTCTTC
cdr3_aa: CASSSLDEQFF

clone_size: NA
j_call: TRBJ1-2
d_call: TRBD1
v_call: TRBV5-5
cdr3_nt: TGTGCCAGCAGCGATAACCAGGGGGCGTTCTATGGCTACACCTTC
cdr3_aa: CASSDNQGAFYGYTF